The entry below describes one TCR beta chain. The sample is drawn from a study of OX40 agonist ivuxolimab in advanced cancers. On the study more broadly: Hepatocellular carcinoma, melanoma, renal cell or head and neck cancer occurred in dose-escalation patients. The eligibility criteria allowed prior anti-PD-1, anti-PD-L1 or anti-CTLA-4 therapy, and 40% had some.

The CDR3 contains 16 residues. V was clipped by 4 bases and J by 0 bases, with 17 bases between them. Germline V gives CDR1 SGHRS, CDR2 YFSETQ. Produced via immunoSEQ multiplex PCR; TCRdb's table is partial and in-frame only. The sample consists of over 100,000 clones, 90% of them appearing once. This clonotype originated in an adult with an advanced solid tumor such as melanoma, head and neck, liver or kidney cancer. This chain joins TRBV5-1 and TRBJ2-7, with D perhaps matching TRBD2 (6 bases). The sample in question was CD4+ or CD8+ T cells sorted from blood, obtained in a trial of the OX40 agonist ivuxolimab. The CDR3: CASSRAAGLSSYEQYF. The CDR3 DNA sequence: TGCGCCAGCAGCCGGGCGGCGGGGTTAAGCTCCTACGAGCAGTACTTC.